The text below deals with one TCR beta chain. Clones were read by immunoSEQ multiplex PCR, and TCRdb kept only the in-frame ones, dropping some. Of roughly 40,000 clones in the sample, around 79% are singletons; the top ten hold 4% to 5%. The ends were cut back, 5 bases at V and 2 bases at J, with 16 bases in the middle. The CDR3 consists of 16 residues. The germline V gene encodes CDR1 ENHRY and CDR2 SYGVKD. The source of the sample is a study of immune evolution from preneoplasia to lung adenocarcinoma. Sequenced input: FFPE invasive lung adenocarcinoma tissue. This clonotype originated in a person in their sixties or seventies with lung adenocarcinoma. This rearrangement joins TRBV10-3 to TRBJ1-5, with a possible D match to TRBD1 (5 bases). The CDR3 coding sequence is TGTGCCATCAGTCCCAGGGACCATAGTGGCAATCAGCCCCAGCATTTT. This gives the protein CAISPRDHSGNQPQHF.